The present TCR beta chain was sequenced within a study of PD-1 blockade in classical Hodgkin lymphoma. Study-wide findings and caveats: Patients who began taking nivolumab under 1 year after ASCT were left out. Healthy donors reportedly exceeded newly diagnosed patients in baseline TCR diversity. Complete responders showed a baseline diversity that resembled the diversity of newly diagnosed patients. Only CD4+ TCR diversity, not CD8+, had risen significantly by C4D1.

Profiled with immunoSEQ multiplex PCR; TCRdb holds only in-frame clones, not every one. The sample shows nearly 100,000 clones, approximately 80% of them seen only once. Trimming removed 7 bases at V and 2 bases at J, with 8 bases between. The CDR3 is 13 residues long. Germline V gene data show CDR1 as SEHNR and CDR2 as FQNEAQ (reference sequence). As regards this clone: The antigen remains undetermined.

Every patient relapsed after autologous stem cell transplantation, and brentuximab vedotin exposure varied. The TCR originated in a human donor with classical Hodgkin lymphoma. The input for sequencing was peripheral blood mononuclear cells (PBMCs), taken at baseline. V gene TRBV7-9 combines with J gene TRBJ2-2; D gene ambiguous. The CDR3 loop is CASMTSNTGELFF. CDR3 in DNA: TGTGCCAGCATGACCTCTAACACCGGGGAGCTGTTTTTT.